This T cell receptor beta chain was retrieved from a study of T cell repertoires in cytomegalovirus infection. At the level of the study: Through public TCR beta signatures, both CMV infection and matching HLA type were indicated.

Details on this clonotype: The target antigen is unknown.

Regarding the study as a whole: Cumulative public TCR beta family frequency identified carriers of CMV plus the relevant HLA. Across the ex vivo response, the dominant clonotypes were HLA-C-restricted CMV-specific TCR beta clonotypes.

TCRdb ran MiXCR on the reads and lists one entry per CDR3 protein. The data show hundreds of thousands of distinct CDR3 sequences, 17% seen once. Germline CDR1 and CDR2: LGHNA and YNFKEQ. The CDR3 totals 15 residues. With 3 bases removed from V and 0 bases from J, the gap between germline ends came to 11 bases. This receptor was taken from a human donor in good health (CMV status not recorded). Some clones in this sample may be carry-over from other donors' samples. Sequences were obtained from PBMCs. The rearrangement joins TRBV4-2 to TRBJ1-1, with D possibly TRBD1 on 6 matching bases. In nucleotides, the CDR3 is TGTGCCAGCAGCCACACACAGGGACTGAACACTGAAGCTTTCTTT. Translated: CASSHTQGLNTEAFF.